Following are 4 T cell receptor beta chains from one sample sequenced in a study of blood T cell repertoires in COVID-19. The protocol was immunoSEQ multiplex PCR, while the TCRdb copy is restricted to in-frame clones and leaves out a portion. The data show about 230,000 clones, with 85% to 90% seen just once and around 10% held by the top ten. The sample consisted of peripheral blood. These receptor sequences come from a man aged 50-60 years with COVID-19, enrolled during active disease.

This chain joins TRBV5-4 and TRBJ1-2; 8 positions match TRBD1. In germline, CDR1 is SGHNT, CDR2 YYREEE (reference sequence). J was trimmed by 0 bases and V by 4 bases; bases with no gene match: 8. This CDR3 has 16 amino acids. In nucleotides, the CDR3 is TGTGCCAGCAGCCCCGGGGGACAGGCAACTAACTATGGCTACACCTTC. This sequence encodes CASSPGGQATNYGYTF.

This clone was found a few times. The V call is TRBV19, the J call TRBJ1-1; 9 bases are a match to TRBD1. The germline CDR1 and CDR2 sequences are LNHDA and SQIVND (reference sequence). The CDR3 contains 14 residues. Trimming at V came to 5 bases and at J to 6 bases, leaving 7 bases not matched to a gene. Written as DNA, the CDR3 is TGTGCCAGTAGTGTACAGGGGGCCGTGGCTGAAGCTTTCTTT. It encodes CASSVQGAVAEAFF.

The chain employs TRBV4-1 and TRBJ1-5, with 8 nucleotides matching TRBD1. From germline, CDR1 is MGHRA and CDR2 YSYEKL. The trim removed 1 base at V and 15 bases at J, leaving 8 bases unmatched. This CDR3 region has 13 residues. The CDR3 loop is CASSQGPGQGGHF. DNA of the CDR3: TGCGCCAGCAGCCAAGGCCCAGGACAGGGTGGGCATTTT.

This clone was counted only a few times. The chain employs TRBV30 and TRBJ1-2; D is ambiguous. Germline V gives CDR1 GTSNPN, CDR2 SVGIG (reference sequence). Trimming left V 0 bases short and J 3 bases short, with 11 bases between. The CDR3 length is 14 residues. CDR3 in amino acids: CAWSVPGWYYGYTF. The CDR3 nucleotides read TGTGCCTGGAGTGTACCAGGCTGGTACTATGGCTACACCTTC.